This TCR beta chain was identified during a study of T cells after yellow fever vaccination (dated by TCRdb to the late 2010s). About the full investigation: The SMART-Seq v4 Ultra Low Input RNA kit was used to prepare libraries from fractions with low cell numbers. To follow T-cell clones before and after both primary and booster YFV17D yellow fever vaccination, bulk TCR alpha and beta repertoires underwent longitudinal sequencing. Two healthy male donors made up the cohort, one aged 18 to 30 years and the other aged 30 to 40 years. Blood was drawn at multiple timepoints before and after primary and secondary immunization, with bulk PBMC replicates and cell subsets isolated.

This clonotype was counted ten times or more. Its antigen is still unknown. No much larger clonotype is one base removed from it; base qualities were not supplied. The intended sense of this specimen's treatment or condition label: live attenuated yellow fever vaccine strain. A standard Ficoll-Paque protocol was used to isolate PBMCs from peripheral blood. CD4 and CD8 T-cell fractions were isolated with Dynabeads CD4 and CD8 positive selection kits. TriZol was used to extract RNA from bulk PBMCs, CD4 and CD8 fractions, and dextramer-positive and dextramer-negative fractions. Results and caveats for the whole study, not just this receptor: A small fraction of clonotypes showed up in both the CD4 and CD8 compartments, probably as a result of convergent recombination. After the booster, most of the clones that had expanded following primary vaccination were detected again (roughly 97% of CD4 and around 90% of CD8), which suggests that memory was broadly maintained. Computational filtering was needed because FACS-sorted repertoires could contain abundant contaminating clonotypes from the bulk population. The secondary T-cell response was found to be weaker but faster than the primary response, with a peak reached on day 5 rather than on day 15. Only a couple of donors were included in the study, so the extent to which the findings can be generalized is limited.

At the junction V is shortened by 4 bases and J by 6 bases; bases outside the gene matches: 12. Based on the germline V gene (reference sequence), the CDR1 and CDR2 sequences are LGHDT and YNNKEL. The CDR3 sequence holds 15 residues, the cysteine and phenylalanine included. Kept here is only the CDR3 DNA, which spans 45 bases and is read in frame from base 1. TCR cDNA was synthesized by 5'RACE template switching, through which a universal primer site and unique molecular identifiers were introduced. Priming for cDNA synthesis came from both the TCR alpha and TCR beta constant segments. Library amplification used two PCR steps, and the second PCR step added sample barcodes and sequencing adapters. Sequencing of libraries was done on Illumina HiSeq 2500 (2x100 bp) or NovaSeq (2x150 bp). The authors processed their data as follows. Demultiplexing of reads and collapsing into UMI consensus sequences were performed with MIGEC, and V(D)J alignment was carried out with MiXCR. Vaccine-responding clonotypes were identified with edgeR using replicate PBMC samples, with FDR below 0.01 and a log2 fold change above 5 up to day 15 being required. Bulk clonotypes were assigned CD4 or CD8 identity according to which sequenced CD4 or CD8 repertoire held them at higher abundance. TCRdb applied fastp at Q25 and MiXCR to the public reads, then kept only in-frame beta chains. Every distinct CDR3 protein forms one entry, paired with its most common genes and DNA. What appears here as the V and J calls and clone size reflects TCRdb's work, not the paper's. The table for this sample lists under 250,000 distinct CDR3 sequences; 6.5% to 8.5% of them were counted only once. Together, the top ten hold approximately 0.87% of the sample.

The source of this sequence is a man aged 30 to 39 who received the YFV17D yellow fever vaccine. The rearranged chain carries TRBV3-1 and TRBJ2-7; 7 bases in the middle match TRBD2. The source material was CD4+ T cells sorted from PBMCs, sampled 15 days after the yellow fever booster vaccination. CDR3 sequence: CASSLRTRSFGEQYF. The nucleotides read TGTGCCAGCAGCCTTCGGACTAGGAGCTTCGGCGAGCAGTACTTC.